This TCR beta chain was observed in a study of Ad26.COV2.S vaccination and SARS-CoV-2 variants. In the study overall: COV1001, an Ad26.COV2.S trial, supplied this vaccine-arm donor. Intramuscular Ad26.COV2.S at 5x10^10 or 1x10^11 viral particles.

V was clipped by 1 base and J by 4 bases, with 8 bases between them. The CDR3 has 14 amino acids. From germline, CDR1 is SGHNT and CDR2 YENEEA. Treatment denoted: around 19 received Ad26.COV2.S at low or high dose, single or two shots; several received placebo; per-sample allocation not given. Samples came from day 63 after the first vaccine or placebo injection. Sequencing used immunoSEQ multiplex PCR; TCRdb keeps in-frame clones, though not all of them. The profile shows about 420,000 clones, approximately 87% of them singletons. Whole-study findings and limits: There was reportedly substantial breadth in spike-specific CD8+ and CD4+ T cell responses after vaccination. Non-spike TCR breadth did not differ much between vaccine and placebo recipients.

About this clone: Its target is not known.

The source material was peripheral blood, sampled in a trial of Ad26.COV2.S vaccine versus placebo. The chain recombines TRBV11-3 with TRBJ2-1; a weak D match, TRBD2 (5 bases). The source of this sequence is a person between 18 and 60 years old who received the Ad26.COV2.S COVID-19 vaccine or a placebo. CDR3: CASSLAPGYNEQFF. The CDR3 coding sequence is TGTGCCAGCAGCTTAGCTCCGGGATACAATGAGCAGTTCTTC.